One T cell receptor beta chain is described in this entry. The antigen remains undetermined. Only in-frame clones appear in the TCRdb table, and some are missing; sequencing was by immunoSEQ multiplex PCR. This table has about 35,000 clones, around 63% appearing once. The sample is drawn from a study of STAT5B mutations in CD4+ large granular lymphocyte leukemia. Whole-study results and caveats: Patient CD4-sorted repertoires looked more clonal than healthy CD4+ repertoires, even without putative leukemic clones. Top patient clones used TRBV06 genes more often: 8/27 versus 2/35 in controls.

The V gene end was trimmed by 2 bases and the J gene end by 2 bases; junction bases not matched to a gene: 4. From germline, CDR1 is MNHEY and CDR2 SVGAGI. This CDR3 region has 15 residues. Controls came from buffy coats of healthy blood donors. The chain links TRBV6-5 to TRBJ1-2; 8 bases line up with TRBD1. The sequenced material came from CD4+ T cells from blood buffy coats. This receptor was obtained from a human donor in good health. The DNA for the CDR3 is TGTGCCAGCAGTTACGACAGACAGGGGAACTATGGCTACACCTTC. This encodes CASSYDRQGNYGYTF.